These 3 T cell receptor beta chains came from one sample sequenced in a study of cytomegalovirus exposure and HLA in healthy donors. TCRdb keeps only in-frame clones here, not all; method: immunoSEQ multiplex PCR. The sample lists 200,000 to 250,000 clones, approximately 90% seen once, with about 0.95% in the top ten. Material: PBMCs. The receptors shown here come from a woman aged 18-35 years in good health and CMV-seronegative.

This rearrangement joins TRBV2 to TRBJ2-3; TRBD2 aligns across 7 bases. The V gene's germline CDR1 is SNHLY and CDR2 FYNNEI. The CDR3 contains 16 residues. The junction had 7 bases not matched to a gene; V was cut back by 4 bases and J by 0 bases. CDR3 amino acids: CASSGPSGASTDTQYF. The DNA of the CDR3 is TGTGCCAGCAGTGGCCCCAGCGGGGCTAGCACAGATACGCAGTATTTT.

The rearrangement joins TRBV6-5 to TRBJ1-1, with D unclear. Trimming took 1 base from V and 3 from J, leaving 12 bases between them. The germline CDR1 and CDR2 sequences are MNHEY and SVGAGI. The CDR3 extends over 15 amino acids. The CDR3 reads CASSYWGGGYTEAFF. In DNA, the CDR3 is TGTGCCAGCAGTTACTGGGGAGGCGGCTACACTGAAGCTTTCTTT.

With respect to this clone: Other nucleotide sequences in the sample specify the same CDR3. The chain has TRBV30 and TRBJ1-3, with 8 bases that match TRBD1. V was clipped by 4 bases and J by 7 bases; unmatched bases: 15. The germline gives CDR1 GTSNPN, CDR2 SVGIG (reference sequence). The CDR3 contains 16 residues. The CDR3 reads CAWTLGTGPLLNTIYF. CDR3 nucleotide sequence: TGTGCCTGGACCCTTGGGACAGGACCTCTTCTGAACACCATATATTTT.